The clone carrying this T cell receptor (beta chain) has more than one count but fewer than ten. The antigen remains undetermined. Employing constant-segment primers, 5'RACE generated TCR alpha and TCR beta cDNA libraries bearing sample barcodes and UMIs. TCRdb independently ran MiXCR on the 5' RACE reads; one entry per CDR3 protein. The sample has about 470,000 distinct CDR3 sequences, about 20% seen once. Germline V CDR1 and CDR2: SNHLY, FYNNEI. The V end was cut by 5 bases, the J end by 2 bases, with 13 bases between. The CDR3 runs to 15 residues. These data belong to a study of T-cell memory formation after mild COVID-19. Study observations and caveats: Among clones contracting day 15 to 85, CD4/CD8 was balanced, whereas later expanders leaned CD4+. Pre-infection memory carried some responding clones, suggesting that cross-reactive memory joined. For second-wave clones that peaked at day 37, SARS-CoV-2 specificity went unverified.

What was sequenced was PBMCs or a T cell subset sorted from them (not recorded which). The clonotype comes from an adult woman who had mild COVID-19 (a few samples of this study predate the infection). Cell type and time point are not known. The rearrangement uses TRBV2 and TRBJ2-1; D is perhaps TRBD1 (8 bases). As DNA, the CDR3 is TGTGCCAGCAGTCTACAGGGGGGGACCTACAATGAGCAGTTCTTC. This gives the protein CASSLQGGTYNEQFF.